This T cell receptor (beta chain) was recorded in a study of T cells in Graves' hyperthyroidism and ophthalmopathy. Exclusion followed for patients with uncontrolled infection, other autoimmune disease, pregnancy or lactation. The TCR beta CDR3 regions underwent amplification using RNA transcripts as the source. HTBI primers drove first-round RT-PCR of the TCR CDR3. TCRdb fed the multiplex PCR reads into MiXCR, producing one record per CDR3 protein. The sample includes hundreds of thousands of distinct CDR3 sequences, about 45% seen only once; the top ten take less than 9.5%. With 0 bases removed from V and 6 bases from J, the gap between germline ends came to 9 bases. Germline CDR1 SGHRS, CDR2 YFSETQ. The CDR3 has 13 amino acids. Study-wide results and limits: Patients with ophthalmopathy were separated from those with stable hyperthyroidism by a 13 V-J model. Most thyroid clonotypes with frequency above 0.001 were detected in blood.

The sample holds many counts of this clonotype. No antigen is known for it. V is TRBV5-1 and J is TRBJ1-2; no definite D call. This TCR was recovered from an adult man with Graves' disease, either hyperthyroidism or ophthalmopathy (not recorded which). The specimen sequenced was peripheral blood or thyroid tissue (not recorded which). This CDR3 is CASSLGDRDGYTF. In DNA, the CDR3 is TGCGCCAGCAGCTTGGGTGACCGGGATGGCTACACCTTC. Complete variable domain (other parts from reference TRBV5-1 and TRBJ1-2): KAGVTQTPRYLIKTRGQQVTLSCSPISGHRSVSWYQQTPGQGLQFLFEYFSETQRNKGNFPGRFSGRQFSNSRSEMNVSTLELGDSALYLCASSLGDRDGYTFGSGTRLTVV.